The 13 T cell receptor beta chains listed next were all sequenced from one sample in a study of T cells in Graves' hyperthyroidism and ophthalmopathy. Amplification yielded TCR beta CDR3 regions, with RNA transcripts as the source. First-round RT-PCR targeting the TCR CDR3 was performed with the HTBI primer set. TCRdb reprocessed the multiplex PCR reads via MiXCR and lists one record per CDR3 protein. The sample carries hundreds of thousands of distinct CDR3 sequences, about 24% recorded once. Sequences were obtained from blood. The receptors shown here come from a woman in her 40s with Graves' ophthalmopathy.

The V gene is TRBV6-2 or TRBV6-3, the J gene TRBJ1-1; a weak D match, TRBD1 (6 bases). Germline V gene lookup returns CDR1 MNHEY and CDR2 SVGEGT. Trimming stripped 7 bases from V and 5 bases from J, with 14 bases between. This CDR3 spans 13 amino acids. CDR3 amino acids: CASINRDETEAFF. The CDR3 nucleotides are TGTGCCAGCATCAACAGGGATGAGACTGAAGCTTTCTTT.

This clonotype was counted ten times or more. CDR3 DNA sequence: TGTGCCAGCCGCGAACATATGGGGGATTCACCCCTCCACTTT. It encodes CASREHMGDSPLHF. This chain joins TRBV12-3 or TRBV12-4 and TRBJ1-6, with a weak D call TRBD1 (5 bases). This CDR3 spans 14 amino acids. The V end lost 8 bases, the J end lost 8 bases, and 16 bases lay between the germline ends.

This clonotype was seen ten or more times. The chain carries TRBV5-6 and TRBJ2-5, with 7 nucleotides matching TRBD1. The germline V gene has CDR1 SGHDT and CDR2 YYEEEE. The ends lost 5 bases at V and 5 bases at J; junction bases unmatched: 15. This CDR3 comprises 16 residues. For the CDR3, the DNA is TGTGCCAGCAGTCCCCAGGGGGACACGGCTTCGGAGACCCAGTACTTC. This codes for CASSPQGDTASETQYF.

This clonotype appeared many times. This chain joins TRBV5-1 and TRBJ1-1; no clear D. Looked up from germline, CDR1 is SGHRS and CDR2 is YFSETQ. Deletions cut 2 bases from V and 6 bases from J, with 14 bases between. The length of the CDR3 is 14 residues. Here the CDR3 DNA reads TGCGCCAGCAGCTTTGGCGGGGAGTTCGCTGAAGCTTTCTTT. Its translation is CASSFGGEFAEAFF. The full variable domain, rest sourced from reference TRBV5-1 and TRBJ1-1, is KAGVTQTPRYLIKTRGQQVTLSCSPISGHRSVSWYQQTPGQGLQFLFEYFSETQRNKGNFPGRFSGRQFSNSRSEMNVSTLELGDSALYLCASSFGGEFAEAFFGQGTRLTVV.

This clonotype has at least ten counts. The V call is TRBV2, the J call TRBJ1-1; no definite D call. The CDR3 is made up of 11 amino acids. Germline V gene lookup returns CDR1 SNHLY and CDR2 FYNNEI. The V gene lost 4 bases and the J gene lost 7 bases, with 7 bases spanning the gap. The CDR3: CASSARLEAFF. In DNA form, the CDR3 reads TGTGCCAGCAGTGCGAGACTTGAAGCTTTCTTT.

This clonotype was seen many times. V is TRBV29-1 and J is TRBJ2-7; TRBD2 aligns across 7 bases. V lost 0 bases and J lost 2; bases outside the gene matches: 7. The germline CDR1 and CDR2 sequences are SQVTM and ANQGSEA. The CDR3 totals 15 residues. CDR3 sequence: CSVEDTAGRTYEQYF. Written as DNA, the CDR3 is TGCAGCGTTGAAGACACAGCGGGAAGGACCTACGAGCAGTACTTC.

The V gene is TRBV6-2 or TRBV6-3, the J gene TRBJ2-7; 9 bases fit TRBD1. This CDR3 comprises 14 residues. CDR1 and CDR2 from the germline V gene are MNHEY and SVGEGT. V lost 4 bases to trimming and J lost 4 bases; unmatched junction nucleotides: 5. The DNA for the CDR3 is TGTGCCAGCAGTTCGGACAGGGGATGGTACGAGCAGTACTTC. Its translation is CASSSDRGWYEQYF.

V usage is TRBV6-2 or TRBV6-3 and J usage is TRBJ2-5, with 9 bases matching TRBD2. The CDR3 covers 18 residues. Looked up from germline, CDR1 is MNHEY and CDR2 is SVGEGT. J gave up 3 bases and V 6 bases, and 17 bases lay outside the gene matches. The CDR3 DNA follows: TGTGCCAGCAGCAATGAGGTAGCGGGAGTAGGAGGGGAAGAGACCCAGTACTTC. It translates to CASSNEVAGVGGEETQYF.

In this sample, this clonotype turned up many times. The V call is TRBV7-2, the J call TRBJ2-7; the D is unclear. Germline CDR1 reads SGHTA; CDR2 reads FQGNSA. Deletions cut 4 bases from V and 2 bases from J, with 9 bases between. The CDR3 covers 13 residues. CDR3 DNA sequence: TGTGCCAGCAGCTCCGCTTGGACCTACGAGCAGTACTTC. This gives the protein CASSSAWTYEQYF.

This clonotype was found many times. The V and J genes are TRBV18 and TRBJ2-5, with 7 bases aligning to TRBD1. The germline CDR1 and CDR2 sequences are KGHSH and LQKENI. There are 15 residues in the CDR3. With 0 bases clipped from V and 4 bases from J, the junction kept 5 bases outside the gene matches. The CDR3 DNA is TGTGCCAGCTCACCACCACAGGGGTGGAGAGAGACCCAGTACTTC. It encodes CASSPPQGWRETQYF.

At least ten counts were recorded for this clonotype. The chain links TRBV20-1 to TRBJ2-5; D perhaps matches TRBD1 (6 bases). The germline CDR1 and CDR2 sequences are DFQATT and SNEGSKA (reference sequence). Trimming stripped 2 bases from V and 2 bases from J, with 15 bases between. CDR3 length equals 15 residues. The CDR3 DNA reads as TGCAGTGCTAGACCCCTTGACAGGCTACAAGAGACCCAGTACTTC. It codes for CSARPLDRLQETQYF.

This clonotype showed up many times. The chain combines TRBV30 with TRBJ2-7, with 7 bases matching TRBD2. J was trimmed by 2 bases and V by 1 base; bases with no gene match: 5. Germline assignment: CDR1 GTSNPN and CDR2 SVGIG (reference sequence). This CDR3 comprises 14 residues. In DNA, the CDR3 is TGTGCCTGGAGTGAGTCTAGCGGAGCCTACGAGCAGTACTTC. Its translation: CAWSESSGAYEQYF.

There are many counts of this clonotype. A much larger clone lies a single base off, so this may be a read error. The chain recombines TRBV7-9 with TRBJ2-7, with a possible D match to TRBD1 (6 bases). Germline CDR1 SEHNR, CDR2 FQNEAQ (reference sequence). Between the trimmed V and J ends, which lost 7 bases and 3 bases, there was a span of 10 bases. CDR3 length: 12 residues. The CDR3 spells CASTQGSYEQYF. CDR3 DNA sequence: TGTGCCAGCACTCAGGGGAGCTACGAGCAGTACTTC.